Shown below are 4 T cell receptor beta chains from a single sample sequenced in a study of T-cell reconstitution after alpha-beta-depleted transplantation in children. A library of TCRbeta sequences, prepared with unique molecular identifiers, was generated. TCRdb reprocessed the PCR reads via MiXCR and lists one record per CDR3 protein. The data show some 600,000 distinct CDR3 sequences, over 10% seen once. Specimen: PBMCs, mostly from graft donor cells, collected 360 days after TCRalphabeta/CD19-depleted stem cell transplant. These receptors came from a male patient younger than 18 who had a stem cell transplant for acute myeloid leukemia, so the T cells may come from the graft donor.

This chain links TRBV6-5 with TRBJ2-1, with 8 nucleotides matching TRBD1. V was pared by 2 bases and J by 7 bases, with 7 bases of the junction left unmatched. Germline CDR1 is MNHEY and CDR2 is SVGAGI. The CDR3 is 15 amino acids. CDR3 loop: CASSYSQGAWNEQFF. In nucleotides, the CDR3 is TGTGCCAGCAGTTACAGTCAGGGGGCATGGAATGAGCAGTTCTTC.

V usage is TRBV24-1 and J usage is TRBJ2-1; tentative D call: TRBD1 (6 bases). Trimming took 6 bases from V and 4 from J, leaving 15 bases between them. Germline loops: CDR1 KGHDR, CDR2 SFDVKD. This CDR3 contains 15 residues. CDR3 sequence (DNA): TGTGCCACCAGTCCCGGGACACGCCTGTACAATGAGCAGTTCTTC. As protein: CATSPGTRLYNEQFF.

In this sample, this clonotype turned up a few times. The rearrangement joins TRBV20-1 to TRBJ1-2; D possibly corresponds to TRBD1 (6 bases). The CDR3 extends over 13 amino acids. V dropped 5 bases and J dropped 0 bases, with 10 bases sitting between them. Germline CDR1 reads DFQATT; CDR2 reads SNEGSKA (reference sequence). CDR3 nucleotide sequence: TGCAGTGCTGCGGGACACCCTAACTATGGCTACACCTTC. Translated: CSAAGHPNYGYTF.

This clonotype was seen a single time. The rearrangement joins TRBV5-1 to TRBJ2-7, with TRBD2 matching 11 bases. CDR1 is SGHRS and CDR2 is YFSETQ in the germline V gene. The CDR3 spans 15 residues. Trimming took 3 bases from V and 0 from J; bases not matched to a gene: 2. The CDR3 DNA reads as TGCGCCAGCAGCTCGGGACTAGCGGACTCCTACGAGCAGTACTTC. This codes for CASSSGLADSYEQYF.